This T cell receptor beta chain emerged from a study of shared clonotypes between healthy human individuals. The CDR3 covers 13 residues. Germline V lookup: CDR1 KGHSH, CDR2 LQKENI. The ends were cut back, 3 bases at V and 2 bases at J, with 7 bases in the middle. A remark on this clone: Antigen: not known.

Measured with immunoSEQ multiplex PCR; TCRdb has only the in-frame clones, and not every one. The sample holds a few million clones, approximately 95% seen once. Findings of the study overall: Around 5% was the fraction of naive CD4 clonotypes found shared across several donors. The four-donor shared clonotypes exceeded non-shared clonotypes in generation probability, with non-shared ones scoring lower.

The TCR comes from a man aged 18 to 35 in good health. Sequencing used naive CD4+ T cells sorted from blood. Regarding subset: CD45RA+ positively selected. The chain uses TRBV18 and TRBJ1-2, with unresolved D. CDR3 sequence: CASSPDENYGYTF. The CDR3 DNA follows: TGTGCCAGCTCACCCGACGAAAACTATGGCTACACCTTC.